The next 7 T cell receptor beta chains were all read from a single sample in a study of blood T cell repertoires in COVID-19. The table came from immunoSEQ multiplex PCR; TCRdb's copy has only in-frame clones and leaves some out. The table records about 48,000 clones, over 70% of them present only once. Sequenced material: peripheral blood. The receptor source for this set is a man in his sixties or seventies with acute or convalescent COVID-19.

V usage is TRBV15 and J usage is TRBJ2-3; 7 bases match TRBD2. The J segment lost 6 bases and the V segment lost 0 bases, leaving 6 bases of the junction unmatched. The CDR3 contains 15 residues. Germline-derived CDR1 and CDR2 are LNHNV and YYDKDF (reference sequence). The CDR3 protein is CATSRDHDGRDTQYF. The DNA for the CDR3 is TGTGCCACCAGCAGAGATCATGACGGGAGGGATACGCAGTATTTT.

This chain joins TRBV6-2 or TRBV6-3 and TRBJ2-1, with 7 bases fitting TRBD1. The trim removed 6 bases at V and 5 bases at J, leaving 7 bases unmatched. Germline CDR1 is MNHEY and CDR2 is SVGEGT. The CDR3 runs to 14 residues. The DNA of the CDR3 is TGTGCCAGCAGCCGCCTCGACAGGGACAATGAGCAGTTCTTC. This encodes CASSRLDRDNEQFF.

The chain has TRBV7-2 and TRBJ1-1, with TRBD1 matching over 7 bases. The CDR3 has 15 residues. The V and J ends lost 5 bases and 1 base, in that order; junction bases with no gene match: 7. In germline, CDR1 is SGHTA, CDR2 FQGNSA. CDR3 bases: TGTGCCAGCAGCCCCCGGACAGGTTGGAACACTGAAGCTTTCTTT. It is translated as CASSPRTGWNTEAFF. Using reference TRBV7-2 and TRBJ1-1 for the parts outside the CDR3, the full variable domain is GAGVSQSPSNKVTEKGKDVELRCDPISGHTALYWYRQSLGQGLEFLIYFQGNSAPDKSGLPSDRFSAERTGGSVSTLTIQRTQQEDSAVYLCASSPRTGWNTEAFFGQGTRLTVV.

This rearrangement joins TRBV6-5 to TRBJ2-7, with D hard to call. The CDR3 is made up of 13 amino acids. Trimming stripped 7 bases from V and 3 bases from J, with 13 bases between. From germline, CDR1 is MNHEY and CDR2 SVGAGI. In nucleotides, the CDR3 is TGTGCCAGCACCGGGTCCCCCTACTACGAGCAGTACTTC. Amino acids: CASTGSPYYEQYF.

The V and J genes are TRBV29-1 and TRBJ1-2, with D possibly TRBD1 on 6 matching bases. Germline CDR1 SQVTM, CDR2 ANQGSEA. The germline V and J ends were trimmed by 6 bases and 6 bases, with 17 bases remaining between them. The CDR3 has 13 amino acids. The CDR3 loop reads CSVALGGADGYTF. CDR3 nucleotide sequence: TGCAGCGTGGCACTAGGGGGGGCGGATGGCTACACCTTC.

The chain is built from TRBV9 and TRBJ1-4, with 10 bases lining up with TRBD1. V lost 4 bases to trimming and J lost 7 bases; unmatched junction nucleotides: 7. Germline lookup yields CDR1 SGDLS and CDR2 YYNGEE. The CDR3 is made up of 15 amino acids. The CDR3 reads CASSTWTGGVEKLFF. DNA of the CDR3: TGTGCCAGCAGCACCTGGACAGGGGGAGTTGAAAAACTGTTTTTT.

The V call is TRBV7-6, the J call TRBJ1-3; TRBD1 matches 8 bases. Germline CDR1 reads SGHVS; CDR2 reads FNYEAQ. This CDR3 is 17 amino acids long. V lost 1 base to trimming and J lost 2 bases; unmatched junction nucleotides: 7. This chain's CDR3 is CASSLGARTGTGNTIYF. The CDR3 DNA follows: TGTGCCAGCAGCTTAGGGGCCCGGACAGGGACTGGAAACACCATATATTTT.